This TCR beta chain was observed in a study of blood T cells in healthy people across ages. Study at large: In model experiments, template switching was able to capture about one barcoded beta molecule for every two T cells that were present.

Concerning this clonotype: Its antigen remains unknown.

A J-beta primer mix and a sample-barcoded 5' primer were used in a second PCR of roughly 7 to 12 cycles. From the 5' RACE reads, TCRdb called clonotypes with MiXCR, one entry per CDR3 protein. The table lists roughly 1.9 million distinct CDR3 sequences, about 39% of them singletons. Study findings and constraints: Older age went with lower TCR beta diversity per million T cells, in a roughly linear way.

The V gene end was trimmed by 6 bases and the J gene end by 2 bases; junction bases not matched to a gene: 7. This CDR3 comprises 14 residues. Germline V lookup: CDR1 SQVTM, CDR2 ANQGSEA. The chain couples TRBV29-1 to TRBJ2-3; 8 bases are a match to TRBD1. Sequences were obtained from blood. This clonotype was obtained from a human donor in good health. The CDR3 DNA reads TGCAGCGTCGACGGACAGGGAGACACAGATACGCAGTATTTT. Translation gives CSVDGQGDTDTQYF.